A selection of T cell receptor beta chains follows, all from one sample in a study of control samples from healthy donors and cancer patients. Using immunoSEQ multiplex PCR, the repertoire was profiled, and TCRdb retains in-frame clones only, with some absent. The repertoire includes fewer than 300,000 clones, almost 85% of them detected once, and 10% to 15% sits in the top ten. The source material was PBMCs. These receptors came from a woman in her sixties with lung cancer. Each CDR3 is given with its conserved first and last residue. Fields, in order: V gene, D gene, J gene, clone size, CDR3 protein, CDR3 DNA. A D gene is named only where the DNA matches it firmly. The size entry is marked missing in some rows and otherwise reads once, few, many or a size class.

TRBV20-1,.,TRBJ2-1,once,CSVGGDNEQFF,TGCAGTGTAGGGGGAGACAATGAGCAGTTCTTC
TRBV5-4,TRBD2,TRBJ2-1,.,CASSPDGGRGNEQFF,TGTGCCAGCAGCCCGGACGGCGGGAGGGGTAATGAGCAGTTCTTC
TRBV13,.,TRBJ1-2,.,CASSLGGNYGYTF,TGTGCCAGCAGCTTGGGGGGAAACTATGGCTACACCTTC
TRBV7-8,TRBD1,TRBJ2-7,few,CASSYSDRDSDYEQYF,TGTGCCAGCAGCTACTCGGACCGGGACAGCGACTACGAGCAGTACTTC
TRBV5-1,TRBD1,TRBJ1-2,.,CASSAGTGDYGYTF,TGCGCCAGCAGCGCCGGGACAGGGGACTATGGCTACACCTTC
TRBV2,.,TRBJ2-2,.,CASRKDRTTNTGELFF,TGTGCCAGCAGGAAGGACAGGACTACGAACACCGGGGAGCTGTTTTTT
TRBV28,TRBD1,TRBJ1-2,.,CASSARTGLYGYTF,TGTGCCAGCAGCGCCCGGACAGGGTTGTATGGCTACACCTTC
TRBV24-1,.,TRBJ2-1,.,CATSDFTGSSYNEQFF,TGTGCCACCAGTGATTTCACCGGTAGCTCCTACAATGAGCAGTTCTTC
TRBV7-3,.,TRBJ1-1,many,CASSLRRQNTEAFF,TGTGCCAGCAGCTTACGCCGACAGAACACTGAAGCTTTCTTT
TRBV9,.,TRBJ1-1,.,CASSVLGGQLNTEAFF,TGTGCCAGCAGCGTCCTGGGAGGACAATTGAACACTGAAGCTTTCTTT
TRBV27,.,TRBJ1-2,.,CASSLVPGPLVNGYTF,TGTGCCAGCAGTTTAGTACCCGGCCCTCTGGTGAATGGCTACACCTTC
TRBV7-8,TRBD1,TRBJ2-7,.,CASSWGQGGYEQYF,TGTGCCAGCAGCTGGGGACAGGGGGGCTACGAGCAGTACTTC
TRBV5-4,TRBD2,TRBJ2-1,.,CASSPRTSSGTEQFF,TGTGCCAGCAGCCCCAGAACGTCTAGCGGGACTGAGCAGTTCTTC
TRBV10-1,TRBD1,TRBJ2-3,.,CASRDSRGSTDTQYF,TGCGCCAGCAGGGATTCCAGGGGGAGCACAGATACGCAGTATTTT
TRBV5-1,.,TRBJ1-3,.,CASSWSGGGGNTIYF,TGCGCCAGCAGCTGGAGTGGTGGGGGAGGAAACACCATATATTTT
TRBV5-1,.,TRBJ2-7,.,CASSSGAYEQYF,TGCGCCAGCAGTAGCGGAGCCTACGAGCAGTACTTC
TRBV7-2,.,TRBJ2-2,once,CASSLQGSNTGELFF,TGTGCCAGCAGTCTTCAGGGTTCAAACACCGGGGAGCTGTTTTTT
TRBV6-2/TRBV6-3,.,TRBJ1-3,.,CASSVVAGNTIYF,TGTGCCAGCAGTGTTGTCGCCGGAAACACCATATATTTT
TRBV6-1,TRBD1,TRBJ1-2,once,CASRPTGEGGYTF,TGTGCCAGCAGGCCCACAGGGGAAGGAGGCTACACCTTC
TRBV28,.,TRBJ1-1,.,CASIGSLNTEAFF,TGTGCCAGCATAGGATCCTTGAACACTGAAGCTTTCTTT
TRBV3-1/TRBV3-2,.,TRBJ2-7,.,CASSHDSYEQYF,TGTGCCAGCAGCCACGACAGCTACGAGCAGTACTTC
TRBV19,TRBD1,TRBJ1-4,.,CASSIRGQGEKLFF,TGTGCCAGTAGTATACGGGGACAGGGTGAAAAACTGTTTTTT
TRBV5-4,.,TRBJ1-4,.,CASSLGTVATNEKLFF,TGTGCCAGCAGCTTGGGGACTGTTGCAACTAATGAAAAACTGTTTTTT
TRBV29-1,TRBD1,TRBJ2-5,.,CSVEDYRGTQETQYF,TGCAGCGTTGAAGACTACAGGGGAACCCAAGAGACCCAGTACTTC
TRBV12-3/TRBV12-4,.,TRBJ1-4,.,CASGQNEKLFF,TGTGCCAGCGGACAGAATGAAAAACTGTTTTTT